This entry lists 7 T cell receptor beta chains sequenced from one sample in a study of PD-1 blockade in classical Hodgkin lymphoma. Every patient experienced relapse after autologous stem cell transplantation, and brentuximab vedotin exposure varied. The data were produced by immunoSEQ multiplex PCR, yet TCRdb's version contains in-frame clones alone and is incomplete. Seen here are 40,000 to 45,000 clones, around three quarters observed once, and the top ten hold 2.8%. The specimen comprised peripheral blood mononuclear cells (PBMCs), sampled before the second cycle of nivolumab. The origin of the receptors is a human donor with classical Hodgkin lymphoma.

The gene calls are TRBV30 and TRBJ1-2; perhaps TRBD1 as D (5 bases). The V end was cut by 3 bases, the J end by 6 bases, with 23 bases between. The CDR3 is 16 residues long. From germline, CDR1 is GTSNPN and CDR2 SVGIG (reference sequence). CDR3 in amino acids: CAWSFNPWELGHGYTF. The CDR3 DNA follows: TGTGCCTGGAGCTTCAACCCGTGGGAGCTGGGACATGGCTACACCTTC.

The chain links TRBV14 to TRBJ1-5; D uncertain. With 1 base removed from V and 9 bases from J, the gap between germline ends came to 10 bases. The CDR3 contains 13 residues. The germline gives CDR1 SGHDN, CDR2 FVKESK. CDR3 nucleotides: TGTGCCAGCAGCCAAGGTCGGGTGGGGCCCCAGCATTTT. The encoded protein is CASSQGRVGPQHF.

The chain is built from TRBV27 and TRBJ2-1; TRBD2 agrees at 7 bases. This CDR3 comprises 15 residues. V shed 0 bases, J shed 9 bases, and the junction held 8 bases outside the gene matches. Germline V gives CDR1 MNHEY, CDR2 SMNVEV (reference sequence). The CDR3 loop reads CASSLSPGAGLEQFF. The CDR3 DNA is TGTGCCAGCAGTTTATCACCGGGAGCGGGGCTTGAGCAGTTCTTC.

The chain combines TRBV10-2 with TRBJ2-3; D is perhaps TRBD2 (7 bases). Trimming stripped 6 bases from V and 2 bases from J, with 30 bases between. Per the germline V gene, CDR1 is WSHSY and CDR2 is SAAADI. The CDR3 runs 20 residues. The chain's CDR3 is CASSPLTQSAGDKITDTQYF. The CDR3 DNA reads TGCGCCAGCAGCCCGCTAACCCAGAGCGCGGGGGACAAAATCACAGATACGCAGTATTTT.

The table lists this clone with a few counts. The chain joins TRBV5-1 to TRBJ1-1; D gene uncertain. CDR3 size: 13 residues. Trimming took off 1 base at V and 0 bases at J, with 4 bases between the two ends. CDR1 is SGHRS, CDR2 YFSETQ, per germline. The CDR3 DNA reads as TGCGCCAGCAGCTTGTCGATGAACACTGAAGCTTTCTTT. Translated: CASSLSMNTEAFF.

This clone was seen only a few times. This chain connects TRBV19 to TRBJ2-5; perhaps TRBD2 as D (5 bases). The V gene's germline CDR1 is LNHDA and CDR2 SQIVND (reference sequence). The ends were cut back, 1 base at V and 7 bases at J, with 10 bases in the middle. The CDR3 sequence is 13 residues long. The CDR3 sequence: CASSIGGGGTQYF. CDR3 coding DNA: TGTGCCAGTAGTATAGGTGGAGGCGGGACCCAGTACTTC.

The chain has TRBV29-1 and TRBJ1-1; TRBD1 aligns across 7 bases. The CDR3 extends over 13 amino acids. Germline V lookup: CDR1 SQVTM, CDR2 ANQGSEA. The J segment lost 5 bases and the V segment lost 5 bases, leaving 8 bases of the junction unmatched. The CDR3 here is CSVTTGEKTEAFF. CDR3 nucleotides: TGCAGCGTTACAACAGGGGAAAAGACTGAAGCTTTCTTT.